The 12 T cell receptor beta chains below were found in one sample sequenced in a study of shared clonotypes between healthy human individuals. Terminally differentiated effector memory CD45RA+ cells were left out of the naive CD8 fraction, which was CD45RO-negative and positively selected for CCR7. Here immunoSEQ multiplex PCR was the method, and the copy in TCRdb shows in-frame clones only, minus some. The sample yields under 700,000 clones, approximately 96% seen once. Source material: naive CD8+ T cells sorted from blood. The receptors shown here come from a young woman in good health.

This clone is a singleton in its sample. The chain joins TRBV13 to TRBJ1-1, with TRBD1 identical over 8 bases. Germline loops: CDR1 PRHDT, CDR2 FYEKMQ (reference sequence). The CDR3 length is 15 residues. The ends lost 1 base at V and 1 base at J; junction bases unmatched: 2. The DNA of the CDR3 is TGTGCCAGCAGCTTAGAGGGGACAGGGAACACTGAAGCTTTCTTT. Its translation: CASSLEGTGNTEAFF.

This rearrangement joins TRBV5-6 to TRBJ1-5; D might be TRBD1 (5 bases). The germline V gene encodes CDR1 SGHDT and CDR2 YYEEEE. The CDR3 is 14 residues long. V was pared by 0 bases and J by 5 bases, with 9 bases between. CDR3 region: CASSLAGGDQPQHF. The CDR3 DNA reads TGTGCCAGCAGCTTGGCGGGGGGGGATCAGCCCCAGCATTTT.

The chain recombines TRBV2 with TRBJ1-2; 9 bases agree with TRBD1. Germline V gene data show CDR1 as SNHLY and CDR2 as FYNNEI. The junction had 8 bases not matched to a gene; V was cut back by 2 bases and J by 4 bases. The CDR3 runs to 16 residues. CDR3: CASSETLTGGLYGYTF. The CDR3 nucleotides are TGTGCCAGCAGTGAAACCCTCACAGGGGGCCTCTATGGCTACACCTTC.

The J gene is TRBJ1-4, the V gene TRBV15; D perhaps matches TRBD1 (5 bases). Trimming took off 5 bases at V and 3 bases at J, with 13 bases between the two ends. The length of the CDR3 is 15 residues. Germline V gene sequence: CDR1 LNHNV, CDR2 YYDKDF (reference sequence). CDR3 sequence reads: CATSHGAVSNEKLFF. CDR3 in DNA: TGTGCCACCAGCCACGGGGCAGTTTCTAATGAAAAACTGTTTTTT. The full variable domain, its missing parts supplied by reference TRBV15 and TRBJ1-4, is DAMVIQNPRYQVTQFGKPVTLSCSQTLNHNVMYWYQQKSSQAPKLLFHYYDKDFNNEADTPDNFQSRRPNTSFCFLDIRSPGLGDTAMYLCATSHGAVSNEKLFFGSGTQLSVL.

This chain connects TRBV4-1 to TRBJ1-5, with D tentatively TRBD1 (6 bases). Germline CDR1 and CDR2: MGHRA and YSYEKL. V shed 3 bases and J shed 1 base, with 13 bases lying between them. This CDR3 is built from 16 residues. CDR3 residues: CASSQHRAMSNQPQHF. DNA of the CDR3: TGCGCCAGCAGCCAGCACAGGGCGATGAGCAATCAGCCCCAGCATTTT.

On this clone: Within the sample, other DNA sequences also encode this same CDR3. V and J are TRBV27 and TRBJ2-5; D might be TRBD2 (6 bases). The germline CDR1 and CDR2 sequences are MNHEY and SMNVEV (reference sequence). With 3 bases removed from V and 4 bases from J, the gap between germline ends came to 12 bases. The CDR3 contains 14 residues. In DNA, the CDR3 is TGTGCCAGCAGTTTTGGGACTCCCGGAGAGACCCAGTACTTC. Amino acids: CASSFGTPGETQYF.

This rearrangement joins TRBV2 to TRBJ1-2; the match to TRBD1 covers 10 bases. Germline trimming cut 6 bases from V and 4 bases from J; bases unmatched to any gene: 8. The germline gives CDR1 SNHLY, CDR2 FYNNEI. The CDR3 is 15 residues long. This CDR3 is CASRVDRGPSYGYTF. The CDR3 DNA is TGTGCCAGCAGGGTTGACAGGGGGCCCTCCTATGGCTACACCTTC.

The chain has TRBV7-8 and TRBJ2-7; 7 positions match TRBD2. This CDR3 has 14 residues. In germline, CDR1 is SGHVS, CDR2 FQNEAQ. V lost 4 bases and J lost 6; bases outside the gene matches: 9. The CDR3 sequence is CASSSERLAPEQYF. The CDR3 DNA sequence: TGTGCCAGCAGCTCGGAAAGACTAGCACCCGAGCAGTACTTC.

In this sample, this clone turned up once. CDR3 nucleotide sequence: TGTGCCAGCAGCTCTGACAGGGGCGAGCAGTACTTC. Its translation: CASSSDRGEQYF. This chain connects TRBV5-6 to TRBJ2-7; 8 positions agree with TRBD1. Germline loops: CDR1 SGHDT, CDR2 YYEEEE. CDR3 length: 12 residues. With 3 bases clipped from V and 6 bases from J, the junction kept 2 bases outside the gene matches.

This sequence joins TRBV9 and TRBJ2-7; 8 bases fit TRBD1. Unmatched junction bases numbered 8, after V lost 3 bases and J lost 6 bases. The length of the CDR3 is 14 residues. Germline V gene sequence: CDR1 SGDLS, CDR2 YYNGEE. CDR3: CASSDRQGIGEQYF. CDR3 nucleotides: TGTGCCAGCAGCGACCGACAGGGGATTGGCGAGCAGTACTTC.

This chain links TRBV5-6 with TRBJ2-1; D call uncertain. The germline CDR1 and CDR2 sequences are SGHDT and YYEEEE. Trimming shortened V by 1 base and J by 4 bases, and 15 bases separated the two germline ends. The CDR3 loop spans 16 amino acids. The CDR3 region is CASSLSAGDSYNEQFF. The CDR3 nucleotides are TGTGCCAGCAGCTTGAGTGCAGGCGACTCTTACAATGAGCAGTTCTTC.

This clone has just one count. The chain employs TRBV9 and TRBJ2-1, with D uncertain. Trimming took 3 bases from V and 0 from J, leaving 16 bases between them. Germline loops: CDR1 SGDLS, CDR2 YYNGEE. This CDR3 has 17 amino acids. Written as DNA, the CDR3 is TGTGCCAGCAGCGATGCGTCGGACGGAAGCTCCTACAATGAGCAGTTCTTC. Its protein product is CASSDASDGSSYNEQFF.